A single T cell receptor beta chain is shown here with its context. This record comes from a study of long-term antiretroviral therapy in people with HIV. This CDR3 contains 16 residues. J was trimmed by 7 bases and V by 3 bases; bases with no gene match: 7. Germline CDR1 reads MDHEN; CDR2 reads SYDVKM. Assay version v3.0 of immunoSEQ was used, and it was run at survey level. Sequencing was performed with immunoSEQ multiplex PCR; in TCRdb, only in-frame clones are kept and a portion is missing. This repertoire shows under 50,000 clones, 86% found once; its top ten account for around 3.9%. The V and J genes are TRBV28 and TRBJ2-2, with TRBD2 matching 11 bases. Sequences were derived from unsorted PBMCs, sampled just before starting antiretroviral therapy. This TCR came from a woman aged 18-30 years with HIV. The CDR3 region is CASSLSTSGRIGELFF. CDR3 coding DNA: TGTGCCAGCAGTTTGTCTACTAGCGGGAGAATCGGGGAGCTGTTTTTT.